This record covers a single T cell receptor (beta chain). Its antigen is unidentified. This sample is drawn from a study of T cell responses to AZD1222 COVID-19 vaccine. Study background: Researchers grouped second doses given at about 4 or about 12 weeks into one pool. Findings of the study overall: Spike-specific TCRs gained breadth and depth after people received two AZD1222 doses.

This CDR3 comprises 14 residues. The germline V gene has CDR1 KGHSH and CDR2 LQKENI. V was pared by 2 bases and J by 8 bases, with 12 bases between. Profiling relied on immunoSEQ multiplex PCR, and the TCRdb table lists in-frame clones only, not all of them. The sample holds about 130,000 clones, approximately 90% seen once. The genes are TRBV18 and TRBJ2-2; D not resolved. The sequenced sample was peripheral blood, obtained on day 0 of AZD1222 vaccination. The clonotype was recovered from an adult in good health. The CDR3 DNA follows: TGTGCCAGCTCACCATCCGTCGTTGCTGGGGAGCTGTTTTTT. Protein: CASSPSVVAGELFF.